This TCR beta chain is drawn from a study of blood T cell repertoires in COVID-19. Study details: Acute and convalescent COVID-19 specimens originated in the United States, Italy and Spain. Sources were T cells, B-cell-depleted T cells, or PBMCs; the material itself was cDNA or gDNA.

Methods used by the authors: Amplifying reference gene primers gave estimates of nucleated cell counts. Sequenced by immunoSEQ multiplex PCR; TCRdb stores in-frame clones only, minus some. Clone size and the V and J calls come from that table; the DNA yielded D and trimming. The sample yields some 700,000 clones, about nine tenths seen once. The CDR3 length is 17 residues. V lost 0 bases, J lost 2 bases, and 6 bases stayed unmatched. Germline CDR1 reads LGHNA; CDR2 reads YSLEER. This clonotype was obtained from a woman aged 18-30 years with acute or convalescent COVID-19. The sequencing input was peripheral blood. The chain links TRBV4-3 to TRBJ1-3, with 8 bases matching TRBD1. CDR3 in DNA: TGCGCCAGCAGCCAAGATTGGGCAGGGGGCACTGGAAACACCATATATTTT. Amino acids: CASSQDWAGGTGNTIYF.